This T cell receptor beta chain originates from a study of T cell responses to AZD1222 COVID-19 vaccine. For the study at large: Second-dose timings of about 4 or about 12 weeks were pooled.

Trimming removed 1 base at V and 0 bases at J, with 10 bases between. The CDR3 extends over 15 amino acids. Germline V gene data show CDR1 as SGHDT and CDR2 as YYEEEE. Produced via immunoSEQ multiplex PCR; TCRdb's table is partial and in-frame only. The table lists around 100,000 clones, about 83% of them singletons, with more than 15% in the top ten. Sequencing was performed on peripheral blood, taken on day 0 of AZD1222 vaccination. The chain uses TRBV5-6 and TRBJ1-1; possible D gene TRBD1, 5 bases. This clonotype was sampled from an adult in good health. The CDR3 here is CASSLMTAMNTEAFF. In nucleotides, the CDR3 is TGTGCCAGCAGCTTGATGACAGCGATGAACACTGAAGCTTTCTTT. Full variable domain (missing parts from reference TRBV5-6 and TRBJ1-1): DAGVTQSPTHLIKTRGQQVTLRCSPKSGHDTVSWYQQALGQGPQFIFQYYEEEERQRGNFPDRFSGHQFPNYSSELNVNALLLGDSALYLCASSLMTAMNTEAFFGQGTRLTVV.